Listed below are T cell receptor beta chains from one sample, sequenced in a study of tumor-infiltrating lymphocytes in primary liver carcinoma. TCRdb passed the multiplex PCR reads through MiXCR, listing each CDR3 protein once. This repertoire shows about 320,000 distinct CDR3 sequences, roughly 60% found once; its top ten account for roughly 8.9%. The sample comprised peripheral blood. The receptors come from a man aged 40-50 years with primary liver carcinoma and hepatitis B virus infection. Both conserved end residues are part of each CDR3. The D gene is left open where the match is weak. Not every row has a clone size; where given, it reads once, few, many or a size class.

clone size	D gene	V gene	J gene	CDR3 DNA	CDR3 protein
many	NA	TRBV6-6	TRBJ2-7	TGTGCCAGCAGTAGGGCAGGGCTCTACGAGCAGTACTTC	CASSRAGLYEQYF
NA	NA	TRBV29-1	TRBJ2-1	TGCAGCGTTGTCGCCGCGAGCTCTTACAAAGAGCAGTTCTTC	CSVVAASSYKEQFF
once	TRBD1	TRBV29-1	TRBJ2-6	TGCATCGTCGTCACAGGGGCTGGGGCCCACGTCCTGACTTTC	CIVVTGAGAHVLTF
NA	NA	TRBV29-1	TRBJ2-1	TGCAGCGTCATACTAGTGGGGAATGAGCAGTCCTTC	CSVILVGNEQSF
few	NA	TRBV12-3/TRBV12-4	TRBJ2-5	TGTGCCAGCAGTGCTGGGTCCCCGTTAGGGACCCAGTACTTC	CASSAGSPLGTQYF
once	NA	TRBV6-2/TRBV6-3	TRBJ2-7	TGTGCCAGCAGTTACTCGGTGGACTTATACGAGCAGTACTTC	CASSYSVDLYEQYF
NA	NA	TRBV28	TRBJ2-4	TGTGCCAGCAGTTCGAACCGGGACGCTGCGTTCATTCAGTACTTC	CASSSNRDAAFIQYF
NA	TRBD2	TRBV6-5	TRBJ2-3	TGTGCCAGCAACCCGGGACTAGCGGGAACAGATATGCACTATTTT	CASNPGLAGTDMHYF
NA	TRBD2	TRBV5-5	TRBJ2-1	TGTGCCAGCAGCTTGGGACTAGCGGGATCCCGACTCTTC	CASSLGLAGSRLF
NA	NA	TRBV24-1	TRBJ2-7	TGTGCCACCAGTGGCGTACATGGACACGAGCAGTACTTC	CATSGVHGHEQYF
NA	TRBD1	TRBV24-1	TRBJ2-1	TGTGCCACCAGTGATCAAGACCGGGACAGGAGGAATGAGCAGTTCTTC	CATSDQDRDRRNEQFF
NA	NA	TRBV4-3	TRBJ1-3	TGCGCCAGCATCCAAGATCATCCGGGCTCTGGAAACACCATATATTTT	CASIQDHPGSGNTIYF
once	NA	TRBV4-3	TRBJ2-3	TGCGCTAGCAGCCAAGAAATGAGAGATACGCAGTATTTT	CASSQEMRDTQYF
NA	TRBD2	TRBV4-3	TRBJ2-3	TGCGCCTGCAGCCATGATGAGCGGGAGGCGCAGTATTTT	CACSHDEREAQYF
many	TRBD1	TRBV12-3/TRBV12-4	TRBJ2-7	TGTGCCAGCAAACCGGGACAGGGGATCTCCTACGAGCAGTACTTC	CASKPGQGISYEQYF
NA	NA	TRBV29-1	TRBJ1-1	TGCAGCGTTGATTTGGACAGAAGAGCTTTCTTT	CSVDLDRRAFF
NA	NA	TRBV7-9	TRBJ2-3	TGTGCCAGCAGCCCGGGGTCAGATACGCAGTATTTT	CASSPGSDTQYF
NA	NA	TRBV5-8	TRBJ2-7	TGTGCCAGCAGTGTAGGACAGCCCTACGGGCAGTACTTC	CASSVGQPYGQYF
NA	TRBD2	TRBV5-6	TRBJ2-5	TGTGCCAGCAGCGTCCCCTCGGGGGGGGAGACCCAGTACTTC	CASSVPSGGETQYF
many	TRBD2	TRBV12-3/TRBV12-4	TRBJ2-3	TGTGCCAGCAGTCTGGGACTAGGGGGGCCCACAGATACGCAGTATTTT	CASSLGLGGPTDTQYF
NA	TRBD1	TRBV5-1	TRBJ2-7	TGCGCCAGCAGCTGGGGACAGGGGGTCTCCTACGAGCAGTACTTC	CASSWGQGVSYEQYF
NA	NA	TRBV12-5	TRBJ2-2	TGTGCTAGTGCTACCTCGAACACCGGGGTGCTGTTTTTC	CASATSNTGVLFF
once	NA	TRBV4-2	TRBJ1-3	TGTGCCAGCACCCAAGAGAGGTCAGTAGCTGGAAACACCATATATTTT	CASTQERSVAGNTIYF
NA	NA	TRBV29-1	TRBJ2-7	TGTAGCGTTGATGGCCCCCTCAAGCAGTACTTC	CSVDGPLKQYF
NA	NA	TRBV6-1	TRBJ2-3	TGTGCCAGCACTCGCTCGGGCAGGGGTGAGGCAGATGCGCAGTATTTT	CASTRSGRGEADAQYF
many	TRBD1	TRBV29-1	TRBJ2-7	TGCAGCGTTGCAGGTTGGACAGGGGTCTACGAGCAGTACTTC	CSVAGWTGVYEQYF
few	NA	TRBV29-1	TRBJ2-2	TGCAGCGTTGAGCGGCACAGTAACACCGGGGAGCTGTTTTTT	CSVERHSNTGELFF
once	TRBD2	TRBV7-3	TRBJ2-3	TGTGCCAGCAGCGAACTAGCGGACACAGATACGCAGTATTTT	CASSELADTDTQYF
NA	TRBD1	TRBV6-5	TRBJ1-5	TGTGCCGGCAGTTATTCCGGGACAGGAAACCAGCCCCAGCATTTT	CAGSYSGTGNQPQHF
NA	TRBD1	TRBV30	TRBJ1-1	TGTGCCTGGAGTGTAAACAGGGGTGAGGCTTTCTTT	CAWSVNRGEAFF
NA	TRBD1	TRBV28	TRBJ1-3	TGTGCCAGCAGTACGACAGGGGAGGCTGGAAACACCATATATTTT	CASSTTGEAGNTIYF
NA	NA	TRBV12-3/TRBV12-4	TRBJ1-1	TGTGCCAGCAGTTTTCCAAAAAGGGCCACTGAAGCTTTCTTT	CASSFPKRATEAFF
few	TRBD1	TRBV5-1	TRBJ2-3	TGCGCCAGCAGCTGGACAGGGAGGTTGGCAGATACGCAGTATTTT	CASSWTGRLADTQYF
few	NA	TRBV12-3/TRBV12-4	TRBJ2-5	TGTGCCAGTAGTTTAACGGGGGTAGAGACCCAGTACTTC	CASSLTGVETQYF
few	TRBD2	TRBV4-1	TRBJ2-1	TGCGCCAGCAGCCAAGCCCCGGGAGGAAAATCAAATGAGCAGTTCTTC	CASSQAPGGKSNEQFF
NA	TRBD1	TRBV5-1	TRBJ2-2	TGCGCCAGCAGCTTCGCCGGGACAGGCACCGGGGAGCTGTTTTTT	CASSFAGTGTGELFF
many	NA	TRBV5-5	TRBJ2-5	TGTGCCAGCAGCGGAAGACAGGTGGGAGAGACCCAGTACTTC	CASSGRQVGETQYF
few	NA	TRBV7-8	TRBJ1-2	TGTGCCAGCAGCTCCCAAACCCCGGACACAACAATTAACTATGGCTACACCTTC	CASSSQTPDTTINYGYTF
many	NA	TRBV12-3/TRBV12-4	TRBJ1-6	TGTGCCAGCAGTTTGTCTAATTCACCCCTCCACTTT	CASSLSNSPLHF
few	NA	TRBV5-4	TRBJ1-1	TGTGCCAGCAGCTTTATGGGAAGATCCCAACCGGCTTTCTTT	CASSFMGRSQPAFF
NA	TRBD2	TRBV11-2	TRBJ2-1	TGTGCAAGCAGCCTGACTAGCGGGAGGGCCTCGGGTGAGCACTTCTTC	CASSLTSGRASGEHFF
NA	NA	TRBV29-1	TRBJ2-2	TGCAGCGTTGGGGCTAGCGCGTCGAGCACCGAGGAGCTGTTTTTT	CSVGASASSTEELFF
NA	NA	TRBV7-9	TRBJ1-2	TGTGCCAGCAGCTTAGTGGGGAGGTCTGGCTACGCCTTC	CASSLVGRSGYAF
NA	NA	TRBV4-1	TRBJ2-5	TGCGCCAGCAGCGATTTTGCGGACATCTCTGAGGAGACCCAGTACTTC	CASSDFADISEETQYF
NA	TRBD2	TRBV11-2	TRBJ2-5	TGTGCCAGCAGCTTAGAGTCTAGCGGGACTAGAGACTACTTC	CASSLESSGTRDYF
few	NA	TRBV28	TRBJ1-2	TGTGCCAGCAGGTTTTTACGCGGGGTCCAGGGTGGCTACACCTTC	CASRFLRGVQGGYTF
NA	NA	TRBV4-1	TRBJ2-3	TGCGCCAGGAACCAAGATGATGCAGATACGCAGTATTTT	CARNQDDADTQYF
once	NA	TRBV11-1	TRBJ2-7	TGTGCCAGCAGCTTTTTCCCAACGGGAGGGAGGGGGCAATACTTC	CASSFFPTGGRGQYF
NA	NA	TRBV28	TRBJ2-7	TGTGCCAGCAGTCCTAGTAGTACGTACGAGCAGTACTTC	CASSPSSTYEQYF